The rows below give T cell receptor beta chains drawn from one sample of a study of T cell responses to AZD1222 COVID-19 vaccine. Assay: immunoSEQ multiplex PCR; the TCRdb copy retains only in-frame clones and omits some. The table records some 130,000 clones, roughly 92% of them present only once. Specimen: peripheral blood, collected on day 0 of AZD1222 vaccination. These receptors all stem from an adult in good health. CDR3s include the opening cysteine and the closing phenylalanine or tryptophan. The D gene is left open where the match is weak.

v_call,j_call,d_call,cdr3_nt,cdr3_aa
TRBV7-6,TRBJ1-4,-,TGTGCCAGCAGCATTACGGACTTGGCGGATGAAAAACTGTTTTTT,CASSITDLADEKLFF
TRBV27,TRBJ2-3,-,TGTGCCAGCAGTGCGACAGATACGCAGTATTTT,CASSATDTQYF
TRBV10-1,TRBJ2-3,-,TGCGCCAGCCCCACGGGGGATAGCACAGATACGCAGTATTTT,CASPTGDSTDTQYF
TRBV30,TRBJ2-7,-,TGTGCCTGGAGTGTACGTTCAGGGTTGGCCGAGCAGTACTTC,CAWSVRSGLAEQYF
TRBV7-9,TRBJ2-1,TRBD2,TGTGCCAGCAGCTTATCTGGACTAGCGGATCTCTCCTACAATGAGCAGTTCTTC,CASSLSGLADLSYNEQFF
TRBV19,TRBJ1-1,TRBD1,TGTGCCAGTAGACTACCGACAGGGTCCACTGAAGCTTTCTTT,CASRLPTGSTEAFF
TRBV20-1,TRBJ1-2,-,TGCAGTGCTAGGACGGGTGGCTACACCTTC,CSARTGGYTF
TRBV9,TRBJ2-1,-,TGTGCCAGCAGCGTCGCCCAACATTTAGACTCCTACAATGAGCAGTTCTTC,CASSVAQHLDSYNEQFF
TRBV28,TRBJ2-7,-,TGTGCCAGCAGCCGGACGGGGTACTCCTACGAGCAGTACTTC,CASSRTGYSYEQYF
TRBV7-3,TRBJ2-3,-,TGTGCCAGCACCCGATCGGTAGGGTCAGATACGCAGTATTTT,CASTRSVGSDTQYF
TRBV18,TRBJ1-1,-,TGTGCCAGCTCACCAAATGGACACAGTAAAGCTTTCTTT,CASSPNGHSKAFF
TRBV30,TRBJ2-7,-,TGTGCCTGGAGTGTACTAAAACCTTTAAACTCCTACGAGCAGTACTTC,CAWSVLKPLNSYEQYF